The T cell receptor (beta chain) described here comes from a study of neurological immune-mediated disorders. Findings of the study overall: There were no CDR3 amino acid sequences shared by expanded clones across subjects, a result suggesting private repertoires in all groups.

The cDNA was synthesized by 5'RACE incorporating 10-nucleotide random UMIs. TCRdb ran MiXCR on the 5' RACE reads and lists one entry per CDR3 protein. Of tens of thousands of distinct CDR3 sequences in the sample, roughly an eighth were seen once. Described time point: longitudinal time-point 1 (baseline). The CDR3 has 14 residues. Germline V gives CDR1 SGHRS, CDR2 YFSETQ. With 1 base removed from V and 1 base from J, the gap between germline ends came to 7 bases. With regard to this clonotype: Antigen specificity is unknown.

The V call is TRBV5-1, the J call TRBJ2-3; no clear D. Sequenced sample: PBMCs. The receptor was isolated from a female donor with HTLV-1-associated myelopathy (HAM/TSP). In DNA, the CDR3 is TGCGCCAGCAGCTTGATCCAGGGCACAGATACGCAGTATTTT. It yields the protein CASSLIQGTDTQYF.